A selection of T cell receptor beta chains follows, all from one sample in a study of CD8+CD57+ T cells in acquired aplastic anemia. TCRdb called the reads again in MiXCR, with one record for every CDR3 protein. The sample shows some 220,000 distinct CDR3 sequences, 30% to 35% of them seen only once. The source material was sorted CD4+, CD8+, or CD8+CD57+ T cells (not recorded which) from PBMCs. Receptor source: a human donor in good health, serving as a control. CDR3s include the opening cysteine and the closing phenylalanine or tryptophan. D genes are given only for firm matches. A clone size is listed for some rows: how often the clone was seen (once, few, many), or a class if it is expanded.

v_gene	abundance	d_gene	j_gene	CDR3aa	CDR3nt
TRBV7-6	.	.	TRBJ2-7	CASSLVPGGAASYEQYF	TGTGCCAGCAGCTTAGTGCCTGGAGGGGCTGCCTCCTACGAGCAGTACTTC
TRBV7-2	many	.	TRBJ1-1	CASSWGTSNTEAFF	TGTGCCAGCAGCTGGGGGACATCAAACACTGAAGCTTTCTTT
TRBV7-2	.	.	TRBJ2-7	CASSSLRGADEQYF	TGTGCCAGCAGCTCACTACGGGGGGCCGACGAGCAGTACTTC
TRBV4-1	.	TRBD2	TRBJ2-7	CASSQGLAGSYEQYF	TGCGCCAGCAGCCAAGGACTAGCGGGGTCCTACGAGCAGTACTTC
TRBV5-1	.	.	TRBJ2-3	CASSLEPASSTDTQYF	TGCGCCAGCAGCTTGGAGCCGGCTTCTAGCACAGATACGCAGTATTTT
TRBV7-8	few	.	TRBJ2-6	CASSFQVTGANVLTF	TGTGCCAGCAGCTTCCAGGTTACTGGGGCCAACGTCCTGACTTTC
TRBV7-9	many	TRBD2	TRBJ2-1	CASRRLAGGNNEQFF	TGTGCCAGCAGAAGACTAGCGGGAGGTAACAATGAGCAGTTCTTC
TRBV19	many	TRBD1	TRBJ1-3	CASSETTGAGNTIYF	TGTGCCAGTAGCGAAACTACAGGGGCCGGAAACACCATATATTTT
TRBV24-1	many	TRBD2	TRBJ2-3	CATSDVSGRDVDTQYF	TGTGCCACCAGTGATGTTAGCGGGAGGGACGTAGATACGCAGTATTTT
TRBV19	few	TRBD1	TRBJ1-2	CASSGQGDGYTF	TGTGCCAGTAGCGGACAGGGTGATGGCTACACCTTC
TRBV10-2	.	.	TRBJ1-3	CASSEAEMRSGNTIYF	TGCGCCAGCAGTGAGGCTGAGATGAGGTCTGGAAACACCATATATTTT
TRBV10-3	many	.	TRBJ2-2	CAIRPDRLLNTGELFF	TGTGCCATCAGACCCGACAGACTCTTGAACACCGGGGAGCTGTTTTTT
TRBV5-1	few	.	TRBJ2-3	CASSFSPQADTQYF	TGCGCCAGCAGCTTTTCACCGCAGGCAGATACGCAGTATTTT
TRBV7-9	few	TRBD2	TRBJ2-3	CASSSREANTDTQYF	TGTGCCAGCAGCTCTCGGGAGGCGAACACAGATACGCAGTATTTT
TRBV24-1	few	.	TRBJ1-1	CASMFIMNTEAFF	TGTGCCTCCATGTTCATCATGAACACTGAAGCTTTCTTT
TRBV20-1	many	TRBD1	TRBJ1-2	CSANTGGGYGYTF	TGCAGTGCTAATACAGGGGGCGGCTATGGCTACACCTTC
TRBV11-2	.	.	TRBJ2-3	CASRLEGLYTDTQYF	TGTGCCAGCAGACTAGAGGGTCTATACACAGATACGCAGTATTTT
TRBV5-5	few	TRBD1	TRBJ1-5	CASSRGQGAYQPQHF	TGTGCCAGCAGCCGAGGGCAGGGGGCTTATCAGCCCCAGCATTTT
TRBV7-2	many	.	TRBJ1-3	CASSLPGNTIYF	TGTGCCAGCAGCTTACCGGGAAACACCATATATTTT
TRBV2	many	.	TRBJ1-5	CASSGGLNQPQHF	TGTGCCAGCAGTGGGGGCCTCAATCAGCCCCAGCATTTT
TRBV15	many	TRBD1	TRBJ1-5	CATSRRRTGVVNQPQHF	TGTGCCACCAGCAGGCGCAGGACAGGGGTGGTGAATCAGCCCCAGCATTTT
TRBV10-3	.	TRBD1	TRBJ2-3	CAISRQAGQGTDTQYF	TGTGCCATCAGTAGACAGGCGGGACAGGGCACAGATACGCAGTATTTT
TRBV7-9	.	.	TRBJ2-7	CASSPAGRNYEQYF	TGTGCCAGCAGCCCTGCGGGACGTAACTACGAGCAGTACTTC
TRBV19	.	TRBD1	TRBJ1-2	CASSSHGTAYGYTF	TGTGCCAGTAGTTCTCACGGGACAGCGTATGGCTACACCTTC
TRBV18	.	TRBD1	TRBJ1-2	CASSYTGERNGYTF	TGTGCCAGCTCATATACAGGGGAGCGGAATGGCTACACCTTC
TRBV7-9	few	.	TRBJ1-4	CASSFGSFNEKLFF	TGTGCCAGCAGTTTCGGCAGCTTTAATGAAAAACTGTTTTTT
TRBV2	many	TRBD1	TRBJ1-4	CASSGIGTANEKLFF	TGTGCCAGCAGTGGGATCGGGACAGCTAATGAAAAACTGTTTTTT
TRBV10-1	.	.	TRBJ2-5	CASNLKSRYRVRETQYF	TGCGCCAGCAACCTGAAGTCCAGGTACCGCGTGAGGGAGACCCAGTACTTC
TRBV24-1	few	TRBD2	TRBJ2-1	CATSDLRGGRVVDEQFF	TGTGCCACCAGTGATCTGCGTGGGGGGAGGGTTGTCGATGAGCAGTTCTTC
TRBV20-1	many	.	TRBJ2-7	CSARDGRRSSYEQYF	TGCAGTGCTAGAGATGGCCGTAGGAGCTCCTACGAGCAGTACTTC
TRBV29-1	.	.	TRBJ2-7	CSARSVQGYEQYF	TGCAGCGCCCGGTCTGTGCAAGGCTACGAGCAGTACTTC
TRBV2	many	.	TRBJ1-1	CASRAGSLGAEAFF	TGTGCCAGCAGGGCCGGGTCCCTGGGCGCTGAAGCTTTCTTT
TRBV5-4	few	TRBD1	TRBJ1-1	CASSWGTGVSTEAFF	TGTGCCAGCAGCTGGGGAACAGGGGTCAGCACTGAAGCTTTCTTT
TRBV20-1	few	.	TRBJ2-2	CSAKSKGPVDTGELFF	TGCAGTGCCAAGTCGAAGGGCCCTGTCGACACCGGGGAGCTGTTTTTT
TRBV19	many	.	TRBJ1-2	CASSATTGSGGYTF	TGTGCCAGTAGTGCAACCACAGGGTCAGGAGGCTACACCTTC
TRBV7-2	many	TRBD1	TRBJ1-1	CASSQYLTGDTEAFF	TGTGCCAGCAGCCAATACTTGACAGGGGACACTGAAGCTTTCTTT
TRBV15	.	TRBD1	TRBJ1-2	CATSRDRTGGEHGYTF	TGTGCCACCAGCAGAGATCGGACAGGGGGTGAGCATGGCTACACCTTC
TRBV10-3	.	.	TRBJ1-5	CAIRGEGGQPQHF	TGTGCCATCAGGGGGGAGGGTGGTCAGCCCCAGCATTTT
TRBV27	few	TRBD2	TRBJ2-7	CASRISGSSYEQYF	TGTGCCAGCCGGATCAGCGGGAGCTCCTACGAGCAGTACTTC
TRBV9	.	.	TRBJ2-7	CASSVEAEPYEQYF	TGTGCCAGCAGCGTAGAGGCAGAGCCCTACGAGCAGTACTTC
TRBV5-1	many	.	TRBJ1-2	CASSLVDGYYGYTF	TGCGCCAGCAGCTTGGTTGACGGCTACTATGGCTACACCTTC
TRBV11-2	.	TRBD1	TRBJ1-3	CASSLKPRGVRGNTIYF	TGTGCCAGCAGCCTAAAACCCAGGGGGGTGCGTGGAAACACCATATATTTT
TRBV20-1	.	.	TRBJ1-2	CSAGQIGDGTISQGYTF	TGCAGTGCTGGACAAATAGGAGACGGGACAATTTCGCAGGGCTACACCTTC